This TCR beta chain was identified during a study of T cell repertoires in cytomegalovirus infection. Across the study: Indications came from public TCR beta signatures; they pointed to CMV infection and to a matching HLA type. Study-wide results and caveats: Cumulative frequency (of public TCR beta family members) identified carriers of CMV plus the relevant HLA. HLA-C-restricted TCR beta clonotypes specific for CMV led the ex vivo response.

TCRdb processed the reads anew with MiXCR; each CDR3 protein has one entry. Of approximately 130,000 distinct CDR3 sequences detected, almost 9% appear once; the ten largest clones hold around 10%. Of note for this clonotype: The antigen remains unidentified.

Trimming left V 6 bases short and J 3 bases short, with 12 bases between. The CDR3 has 13 residues. Germline lookup yields CDR1 SEHNR and CDR2 FQNEAQ (reference sequence). J is TRBJ2-7 and V is TRBV7-9; D call uncertain. The sequenced sample was PBMCs. The clonotype was recovered from a human donor in good health (CMV status not recorded). Some clones in this sample may be carry-over from other donors' samples. CDR3 nucleotides: TGTGCCAGCAGGGATGGTCTAGGCTACGAGCAGTACTTC. Translation: CASRDGLGYEQYF.